A single sample is the source of the 8 T cell receptor beta chains below, sequenced in a study of blood T cells in healthy people across ages. Using a J-beta primer mix together with a sample-barcoded 5' primer, a second PCR was run for roughly 6 to 11 cycles. Each CDR3 protein is one row after TCRdb ran MiXCR on the 5' RACE reads. The sample carries roughly 1,300,000 distinct CDR3 sequences, roughly 59% recorded once. The material sequenced was blood. The receptors were sampled from a man aged 18 to 30 in good health.

CDR3 residues: CASSFMGQKLEKLFF. The DNA of the CDR3 is TGTGCCAGCAGTTTCATGGGCCAGAAACTCGAAAAACTGTTTTTT. V is TRBV12-3 or TRBV12-4 and J is TRBJ1-4, with no clear D. CDR3 length equals 15 residues. V lost 3 bases to trimming and J lost 8 bases, with 16 bases between them.

This clonotype showed up just once. J is TRBJ2-7 and V is TRBV10-3, with a weak D call TRBD1 (5 bases). V dropped 8 bases and J dropped 7 bases, with 24 bases sitting between them. Germline loops: CDR1 ENHRY, CDR2 SYGVKD. The CDR3 has 15 amino acids. The chain's CDR3 is CAIRRTVGANNEQYF. The CDR3 DNA reads TGTGCCATCCGCCGAACGGTAGGGGCGAACAATGAGCAGTACTTC.

This rearrangement joins TRBV25-1 to TRBJ2-5, with TRBD2 matching 12 bases. Trimming took 3 bases from V and 4 from J; bases not matched to a gene: 6. This CDR3 is 16 amino acids long. CDR1 and CDR2 from the germline V gene are MGHDK and SYGVNS. Written as DNA, the CDR3 is TGTGCCAGCAGTGACAGACTAGCGGGAGCCTTAGAGACCCAGTACTTC. Translation gives CASSDRLAGALETQYF. The full variable domain, rest sourced from reference TRBV25-1 and TRBJ2-5, is EADIYQTPRYLVIGTGKKITLECSQTMGHDKMYWYQQDPGMELHLIHYSYGVNSTEKGDLSSESTVSRIRTEHFPLTLESARPSHTSQYLCASSDRLAGALETQYFGPGTRLLVL.

The rearrangement joins TRBV29-1 to TRBJ2-3, with TRBD2 matching 11 bases. Germline V gene lookup returns CDR1 SQVTM and CDR2 ANQGSEA. Trimming cost V 5 bases and J 6 bases; bases outside gene matches: 10. This CDR3 contains 15 residues. The CDR3 loop reads CSVPGASGGLDTQYF. CDR3 nucleotides: TGCAGCGTTCCGGGGGCTAGCGGGGGGCTGGATACGCAGTATTTT.

The rearrangement links TRBV4-3 to TRBJ2-5; 10 bases are a match to TRBD2. This CDR3 is built from 17 residues. J was trimmed by 4 bases and V by 5 bases; bases with no gene match: 13. CDR1 is LGHNA, CDR2 YSLEER, per germline. Here the CDR3 reads CASSSSSGGAGGETQYF. The CDR3 bases are TGCGCCAGCAGCAGTTCTAGCGGGGGCGCCGGGGGAGAGACCCAGTACTTC.

This clonotype was seen a handful of times. The chain is built from TRBV20-1 and TRBJ2-7; 8 positions agree with TRBD1. Trimming took 5 bases from V and 0 from J; bases not matched to a gene: 9. The CDR3 is 15 residues long. The germline CDR1 and CDR2 sequences are DFQATT and SNEGSKA (reference sequence). The CDR3 here is CSAPSGQVSSYEQYF. The CDR3 DNA reads TGCAGTGCTCCCTCGGGACAGGTGAGCTCCTACGAGCAGTACTTC.

The chain combines TRBV10-3 with TRBJ1-4; D is unclear. This CDR3 is built from 16 residues. Trimming removed 2 bases at V and 4 bases at J, with 14 bases between. Per the germline V gene, CDR1 is ENHRY and CDR2 is SYGVKD. The CDR3 sequence is CAISEVLDGSNEKLFF. The CDR3 nucleotides are TGTGCCATCAGTGAGGTTTTGGACGGGAGTAATGAAAAACTGTTTTTT.

The chain uses TRBV5-6 and TRBJ2-1; D gene ambiguous. CDR3 length equals 14 residues. Trimming removed 5 bases at V and 3 bases at J, with 12 bases between. The germline V gene has CDR1 SGHDT and CDR2 YYEEEE. As DNA, the CDR3 is TGTGCCAGCAGTATTGCCTACAACTACAATGAGCAGTTCTTC. The encoded protein is CASSIAYNYNEQFF.